This T cell receptor beta chain was identified during a study of graft-versus-host responses after intestinal transplantation. Study-wide context: Each recipient received a multivisceral, liver-intestinal, or isolated intestinal graft.

This clone was detected only once. Its antigen is unidentified. Data came from immunoSEQ multiplex PCR; TCRdb stores just in-frame clones and leaves some out. The sample shows tens of thousands of clones, about 94% of them seen only once. The CDR3 sequence is 17 residues long. V was pared by 1 base and J by 8 bases, with 20 bases between. Germline V lookup: CDR1 SEHNR, CDR2 FQNEAQ (reference sequence). The chain recombines TRBV7-9 with TRBJ1-4; no clear D gene. Sequenced here: unstimulated CD4+ T cells sorted from spleen or lymph node cells, sampled before transplant. This receptor was taken from a human donor who was the organ donor for an intestinal transplant. In DNA form, the CDR3 reads TGTGCCAGCAGCTTAGGATTCCTCAACCCAGGTGGAGAAAAACTGTTTTTT. It translates to CASSLGFLNPGGEKLFF.